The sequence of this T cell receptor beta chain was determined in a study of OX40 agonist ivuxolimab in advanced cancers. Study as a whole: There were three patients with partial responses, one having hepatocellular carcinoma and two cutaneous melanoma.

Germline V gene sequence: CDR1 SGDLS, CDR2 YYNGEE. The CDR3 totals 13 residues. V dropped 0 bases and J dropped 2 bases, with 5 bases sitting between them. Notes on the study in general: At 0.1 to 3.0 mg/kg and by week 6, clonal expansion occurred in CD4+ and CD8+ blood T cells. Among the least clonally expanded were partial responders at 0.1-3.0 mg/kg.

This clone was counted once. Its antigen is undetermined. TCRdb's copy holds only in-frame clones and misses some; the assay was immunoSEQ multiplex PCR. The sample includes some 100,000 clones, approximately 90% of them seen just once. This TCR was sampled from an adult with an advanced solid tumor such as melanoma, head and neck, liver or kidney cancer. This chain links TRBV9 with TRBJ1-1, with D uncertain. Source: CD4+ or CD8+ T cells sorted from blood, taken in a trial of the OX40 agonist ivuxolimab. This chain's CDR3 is CASSVEVNTEAFF. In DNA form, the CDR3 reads TGTGCCAGCAGCGTAGAAGTCAACACTGAAGCTTTCTTT.